The sequence of this T cell receptor (beta chain) was determined in a study of blood T cell repertoires in COVID-19. About the study: COVID-19 samples from acute and convalescent phases originated in the United States, Italy and Spain. The analysed material was cDNA or gDNA that came from T cells, B-cell-depleted T cells, or PBMCs.

Per the study methods: Estimates of nucleated cell counts were drawn from the amplification of reference gene primers. The data were produced by immunoSEQ multiplex PCR, yet TCRdb's version contains in-frame clones alone and is incomplete. For V, J and clone size, that table is used; D and trimming come from the DNA. The data show 200,000 or so clones, 80% to 85% seen once. This clone was recorded only once. This CDR3 region has 12 residues. The V and J ends lost 3 bases and 6 bases respectively, with 5 bases between them. Germline V CDR1 and CDR2: SEHNR, FQNEAQ (reference sequence). The source of this sequence is a woman in her twenties or thirties with acute or convalescent COVID-19. The V and J genes are TRBV7-9 and TRBJ2-2; D uncertain. The sample was peripheral blood. CDR3 loop: CASSLESGELFF. The CDR3 nucleotides are TGTGCCAGCAGCTTGGAGTCCGGGGAGCTGTTTTTT.